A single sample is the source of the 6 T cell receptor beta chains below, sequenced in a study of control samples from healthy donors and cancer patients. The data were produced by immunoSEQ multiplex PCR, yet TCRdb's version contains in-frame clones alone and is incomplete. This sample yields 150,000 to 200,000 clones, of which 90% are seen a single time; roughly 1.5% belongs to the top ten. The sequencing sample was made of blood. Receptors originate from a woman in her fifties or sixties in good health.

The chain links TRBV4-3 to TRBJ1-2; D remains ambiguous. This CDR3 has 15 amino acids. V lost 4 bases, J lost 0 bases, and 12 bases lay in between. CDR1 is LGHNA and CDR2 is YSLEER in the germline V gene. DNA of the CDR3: TGCGCCAGCAGCCCGGGGTGGAGCTCTAACTATGGCTACACCTTC. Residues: CASSPGWSSNYGYTF.

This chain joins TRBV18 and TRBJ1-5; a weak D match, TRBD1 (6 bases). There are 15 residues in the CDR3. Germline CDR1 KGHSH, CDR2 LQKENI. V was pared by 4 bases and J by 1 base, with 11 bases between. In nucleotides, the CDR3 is TGTGCCAGCTCACTACAGGGTATGAGCAATCAGCCCCAGCATTTT. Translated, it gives CASSLQGMSNQPQHF.

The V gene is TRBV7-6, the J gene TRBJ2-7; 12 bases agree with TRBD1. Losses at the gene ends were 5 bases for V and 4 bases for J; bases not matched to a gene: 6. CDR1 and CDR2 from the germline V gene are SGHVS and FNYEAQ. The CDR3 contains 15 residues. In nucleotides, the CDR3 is TGTGCCAGCAGCCCCCGGGGACAGGGGGCTTACGAGCAGTACTTC. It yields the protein CASSPRGQGAYEQYF.

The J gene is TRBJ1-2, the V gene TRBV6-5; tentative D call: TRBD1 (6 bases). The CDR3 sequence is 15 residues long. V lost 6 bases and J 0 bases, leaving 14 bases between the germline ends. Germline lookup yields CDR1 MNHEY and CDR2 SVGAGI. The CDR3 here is CASSLEGQTNYGYTF. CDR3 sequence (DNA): TGTGCCAGCAGCCTCGAGGGACAAACTAACTATGGCTACACCTTC.

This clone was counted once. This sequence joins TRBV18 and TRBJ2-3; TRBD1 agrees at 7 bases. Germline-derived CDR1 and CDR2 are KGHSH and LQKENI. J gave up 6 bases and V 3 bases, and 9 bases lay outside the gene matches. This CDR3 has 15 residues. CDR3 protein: CASSPSGTVRDTQYF. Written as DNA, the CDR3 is TGTGCCAGCTCACCCTCCGGGACAGTGAGGGATACGCAGTATTTT. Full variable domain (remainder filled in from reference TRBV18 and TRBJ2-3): NAGVMQNPRHLVRRRGQEARLRCSPMKGHSHVYWYRQLPEEGLKFMVYLQKENIIDESGMPKERFSAEFPKEGPSILRIQQVVRGDSAAYFCASSPSGTVRDTQYFGPGTRLTVL.

Written as DNA, the CDR3 is TGTGCCAGCTTATGGTCCGGGACAGGTTTTCCGAGGGGGTCTGGGGCCAACGTCCTGACTTTC. Protein sequence: CASLWSGTGFPRGSGANVLTF. V is TRBV2 and J is TRBJ2-6; 8 bases align to TRBD1. The CDR3 has 21 residues. Germline-derived CDR1 and CDR2 are SNHLY and FYNNEI. After removal of 8 bases from V and 1 base from J, the junction contained 22 bases not matched to a gene.